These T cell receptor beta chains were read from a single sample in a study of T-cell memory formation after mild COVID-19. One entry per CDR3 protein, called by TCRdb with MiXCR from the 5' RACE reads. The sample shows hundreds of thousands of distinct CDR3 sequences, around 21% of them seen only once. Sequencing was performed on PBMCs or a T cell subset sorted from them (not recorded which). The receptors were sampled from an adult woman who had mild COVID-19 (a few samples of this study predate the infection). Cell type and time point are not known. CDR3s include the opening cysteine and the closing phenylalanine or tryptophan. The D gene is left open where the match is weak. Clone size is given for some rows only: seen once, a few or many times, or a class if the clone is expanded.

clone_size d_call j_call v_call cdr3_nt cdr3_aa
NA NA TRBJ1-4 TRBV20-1 TGCAGTGCTAGAGCACCGGACGGAGTGTTTTTT CSARAPDGVFF
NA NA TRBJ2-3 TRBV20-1 TGCAGTGCTGAAACCGGTCCGGGTACGCAGTATTTT CSAETGPGTQYF
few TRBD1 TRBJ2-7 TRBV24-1 TGTGCCACCAGTGACACGGGACAGGGAGGGAACGAGCAGTACTTC CATSDTGQGGNEQYF
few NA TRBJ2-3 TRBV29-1 TGCAGCGTTGATTTGAGACAGAGCACAGATACGCAGTATTTT CSVDLRQSTDTQYF
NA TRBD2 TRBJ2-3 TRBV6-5 TGTGCCAGCAGTTACTCGGGCCGACTAGCGGGGAGCACAGATACGCAGTATTTT CASSYSGRLAGSTDTQYF
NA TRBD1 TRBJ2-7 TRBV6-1 TGTGCCAGCAGGGCCCACCCGGACAGGGCCTACGAGCAGTACTTC CASRAHPDRAYEQYF
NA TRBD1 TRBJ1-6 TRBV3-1 TGTGCCAGCAGAGAAGTCGGGACAGGGGTTTCTTCACCCCTCCACTTT CASREVGTGVSSPLHF
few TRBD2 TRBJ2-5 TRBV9 TGTGCCAGCAGCGTAGGCGGGGGGGCCCTGGAGACCCAGTACTTC CASSVGGGALETQYF
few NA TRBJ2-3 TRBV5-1 TGCGCCAGCAGCTTGTCGGGAAGCGCAGATACGCAGTATTTT CASSLSGSADTQYF
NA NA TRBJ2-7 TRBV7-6 TGTGCCAGCAGCTTTTGGCGGGAGAGGGGGAGCGAGCAGTACTTC CASSFWRERGSEQYF
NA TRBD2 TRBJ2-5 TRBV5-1 TGCGCCAGCAGCTTGTGGCCGGGGGGCCAAGAGACCCAGTACTTC CASSLWPGGQETQYF
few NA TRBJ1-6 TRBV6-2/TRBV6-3 TGTGCCAGCAGTCCGATGGATTCACCCCTCCACTTT CASSPMDSPLHF